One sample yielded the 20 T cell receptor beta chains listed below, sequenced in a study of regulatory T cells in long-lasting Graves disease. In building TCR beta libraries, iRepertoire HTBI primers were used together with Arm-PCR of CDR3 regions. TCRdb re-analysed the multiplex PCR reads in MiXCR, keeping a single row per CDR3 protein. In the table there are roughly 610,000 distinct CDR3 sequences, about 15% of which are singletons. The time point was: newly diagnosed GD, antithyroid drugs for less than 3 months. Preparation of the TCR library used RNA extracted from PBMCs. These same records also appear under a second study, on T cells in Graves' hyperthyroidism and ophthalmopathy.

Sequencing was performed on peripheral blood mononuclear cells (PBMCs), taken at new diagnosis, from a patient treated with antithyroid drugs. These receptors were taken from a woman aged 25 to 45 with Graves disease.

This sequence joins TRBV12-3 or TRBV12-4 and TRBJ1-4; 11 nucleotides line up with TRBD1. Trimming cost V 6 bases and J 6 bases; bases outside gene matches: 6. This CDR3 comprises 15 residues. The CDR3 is CASSHRTGGHEKLFF. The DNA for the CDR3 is TGTGCCAGCAGCCACCGGACAGGGGGCCATGAAAAACTGTTTTTT.

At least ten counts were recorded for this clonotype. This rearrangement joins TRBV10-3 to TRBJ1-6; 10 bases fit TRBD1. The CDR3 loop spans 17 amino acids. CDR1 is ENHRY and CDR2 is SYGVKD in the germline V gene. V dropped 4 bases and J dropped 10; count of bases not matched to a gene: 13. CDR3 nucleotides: TGTGCCATCAGTGGGCATACACCGGGACAGGGGAAATCACCCCTCCACTTT. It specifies CAISGHTPGQGKSPLHF.

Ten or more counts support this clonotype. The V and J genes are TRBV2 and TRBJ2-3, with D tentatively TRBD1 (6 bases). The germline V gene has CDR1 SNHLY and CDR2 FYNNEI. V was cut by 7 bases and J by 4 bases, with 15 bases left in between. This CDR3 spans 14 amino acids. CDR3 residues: CASKTGGASDTQYF. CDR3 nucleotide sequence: TGTGCCAGCAAGACAGGCGGCGCATCAGATACGCAGTATTTT. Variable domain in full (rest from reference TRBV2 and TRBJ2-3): EPEVTQTPSHQVTQMGQEVILRCVPISNHLYFYWYRQILGQKVEFLVSFYNNEISEKSEIFDDQFSVERPDGSNFTLKIRSTKLEDSAMYFCASKTGGASDTQYFGPGTRLTVL.

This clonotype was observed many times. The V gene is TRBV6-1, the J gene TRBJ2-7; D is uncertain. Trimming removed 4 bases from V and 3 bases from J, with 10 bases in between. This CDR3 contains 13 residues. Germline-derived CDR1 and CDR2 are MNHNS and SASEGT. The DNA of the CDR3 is TGTGCCAGCAGTGCGGGCCTCAACTACGAGCAGTACTTC. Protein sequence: CASSAGLNYEQYF.

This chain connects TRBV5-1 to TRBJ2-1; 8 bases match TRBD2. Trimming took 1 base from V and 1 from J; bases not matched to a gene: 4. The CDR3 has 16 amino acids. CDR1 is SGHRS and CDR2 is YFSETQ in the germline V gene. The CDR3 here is CASSLRSGGSYNEQFF. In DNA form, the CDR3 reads TGCGCCAGCAGCTTGAGAAGCGGGGGATCCTACAATGAGCAGTTCTTC.

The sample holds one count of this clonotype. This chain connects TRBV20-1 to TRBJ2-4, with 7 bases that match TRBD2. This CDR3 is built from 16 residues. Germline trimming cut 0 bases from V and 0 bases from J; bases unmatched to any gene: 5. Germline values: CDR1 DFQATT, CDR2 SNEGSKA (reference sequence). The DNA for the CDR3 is TGCAGTGCTAGAGATTTGGGGAGGGGAGCCAAAAACATTCAGTACTTC. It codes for CSARDLGRGAKNIQYF.

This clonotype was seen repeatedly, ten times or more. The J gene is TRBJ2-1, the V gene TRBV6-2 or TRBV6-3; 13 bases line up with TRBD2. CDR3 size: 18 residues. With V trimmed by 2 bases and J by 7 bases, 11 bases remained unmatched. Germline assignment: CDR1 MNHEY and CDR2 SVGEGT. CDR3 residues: CASSYTSGRATGRNEQFF. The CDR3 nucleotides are TGTGCCAGCAGTTACACTAGCGGGAGGGCAACCGGAAGGAATGAGCAGTTCTTC.

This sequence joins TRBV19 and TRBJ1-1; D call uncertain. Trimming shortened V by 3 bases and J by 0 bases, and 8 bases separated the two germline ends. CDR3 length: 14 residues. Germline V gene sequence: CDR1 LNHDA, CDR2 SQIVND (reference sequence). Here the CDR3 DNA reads TGTGCCAGTAGTATTAGACTGATGAACACTGAAGCTTTCTTT. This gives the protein CASSIRLMNTEAFF.

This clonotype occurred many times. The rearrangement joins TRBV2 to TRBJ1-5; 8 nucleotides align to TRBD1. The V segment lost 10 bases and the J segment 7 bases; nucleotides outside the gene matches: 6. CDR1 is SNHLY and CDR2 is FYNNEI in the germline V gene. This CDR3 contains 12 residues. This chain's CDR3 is CATGTGGQPQHF. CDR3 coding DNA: TGTGCCACCGGGACAGGTGGACAGCCCCAGCATTTT.

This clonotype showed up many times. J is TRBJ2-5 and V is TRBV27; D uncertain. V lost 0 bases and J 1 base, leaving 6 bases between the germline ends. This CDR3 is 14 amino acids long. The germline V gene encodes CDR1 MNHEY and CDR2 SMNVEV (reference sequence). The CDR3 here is CASSLSPIQETQYF. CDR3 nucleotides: TGTGCCAGCAGTTTATCACCCATCCAAGAGACCCAGTACTTC.

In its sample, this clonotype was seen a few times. For the CDR3, the DNA is TGTGCCAGCAGCGTCGGTACTAGCGGCGAACACAATGAGCAGTTCTTC. It specifies CASSVGTSGEHNEQFF. The chain combines TRBV9 with TRBJ2-1, with 8 nucleotides matching TRBD2. Germline-derived CDR1 and CDR2 are SGDLS and YYNGEE. V shed 2 bases and J 5 bases; nucleotides not matched to a gene: 9. This CDR3 is built from 16 residues.

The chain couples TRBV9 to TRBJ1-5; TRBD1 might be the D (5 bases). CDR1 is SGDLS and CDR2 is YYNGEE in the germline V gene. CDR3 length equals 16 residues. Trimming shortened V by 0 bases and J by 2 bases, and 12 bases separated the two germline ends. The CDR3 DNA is TGTGCCAGCAGCGTAGCGGTGGGGCAGGGCAATCAGCCCCAGCATTTT. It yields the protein CASSVAVGQGNQPQHF.

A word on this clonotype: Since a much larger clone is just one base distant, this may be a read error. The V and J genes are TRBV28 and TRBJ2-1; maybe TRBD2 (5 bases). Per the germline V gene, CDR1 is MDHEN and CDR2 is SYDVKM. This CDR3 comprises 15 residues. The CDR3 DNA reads TGTGCCAGCAGTTTATCCGAGGGTACGGGGAATGAGCAGCTCTTC. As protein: CASSLSEGTGNEQLF.

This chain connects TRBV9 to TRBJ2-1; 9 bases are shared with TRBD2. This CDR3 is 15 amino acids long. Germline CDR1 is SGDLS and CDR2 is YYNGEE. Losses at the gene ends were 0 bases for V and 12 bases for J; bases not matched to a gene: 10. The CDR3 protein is CASSVDLSGSTGQFF. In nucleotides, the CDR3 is TGTGCCAGCAGCGTAGATCTTAGCGGGAGCACCGGGCAGTTCTTC.

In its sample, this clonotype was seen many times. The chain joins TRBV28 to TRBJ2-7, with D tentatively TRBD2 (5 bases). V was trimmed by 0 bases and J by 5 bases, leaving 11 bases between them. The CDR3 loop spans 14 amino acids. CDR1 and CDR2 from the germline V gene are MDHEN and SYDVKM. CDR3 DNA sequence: TGTGCCAGCAGTTTATGGGAACTAGTTAACGAGCAGTACTTC. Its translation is CASSLWELVNEQYF.

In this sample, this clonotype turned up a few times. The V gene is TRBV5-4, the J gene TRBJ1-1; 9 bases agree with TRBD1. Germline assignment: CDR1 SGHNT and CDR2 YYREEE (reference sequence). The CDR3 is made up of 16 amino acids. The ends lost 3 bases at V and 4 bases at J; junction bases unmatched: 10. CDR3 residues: CASSSRRTGDGTEAFF. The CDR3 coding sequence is TGTGCCAGCAGCTCACGAAGGACAGGGGACGGCACTGAAGCTTTCTTT.

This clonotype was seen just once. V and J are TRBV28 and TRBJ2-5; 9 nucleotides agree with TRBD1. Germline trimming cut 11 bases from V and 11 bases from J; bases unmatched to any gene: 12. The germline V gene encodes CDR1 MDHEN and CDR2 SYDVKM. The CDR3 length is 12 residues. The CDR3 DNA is TGTGCCTCCCGGACAGGGGAGAACCCGCAGTACTTC. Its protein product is CASRTGENPQYF.

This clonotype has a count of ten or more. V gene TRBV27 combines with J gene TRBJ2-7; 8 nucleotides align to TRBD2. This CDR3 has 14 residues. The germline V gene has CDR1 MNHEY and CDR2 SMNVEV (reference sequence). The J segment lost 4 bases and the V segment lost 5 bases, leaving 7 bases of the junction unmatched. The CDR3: CASSLSGSMYEQYF. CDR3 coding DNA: TGTGCCAGCAGTCTAAGCGGGAGTATGTACGAGCAGTACTTC.

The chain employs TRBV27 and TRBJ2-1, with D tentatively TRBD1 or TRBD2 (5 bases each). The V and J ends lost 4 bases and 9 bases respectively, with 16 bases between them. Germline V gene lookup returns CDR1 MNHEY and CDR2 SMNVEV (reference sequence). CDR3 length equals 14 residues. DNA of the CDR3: TGTGCCAGCAGTTCTGGACTGGGGCCGGTTGAGCAGTTCTTC. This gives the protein CASSSGLGPVEQFF.

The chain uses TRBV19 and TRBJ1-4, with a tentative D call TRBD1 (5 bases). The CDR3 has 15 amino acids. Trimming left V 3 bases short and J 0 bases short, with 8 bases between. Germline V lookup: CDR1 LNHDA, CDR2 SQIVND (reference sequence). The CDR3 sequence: CASSMGVATNEKLFF. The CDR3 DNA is TGTGCCAGTAGTATGGGGGTCGCAACTAATGAAAAACTGTTTTTT. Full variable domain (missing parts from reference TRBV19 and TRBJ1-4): DGGITQSPKYLFRKEGQNVTLSCEQNLNHDAMYWYRQDPGQGLRLIYYSQIVNDFQKGDIAEGYSVSREKKESFPLTVTSAQKNPTAFYLCASSMGVATNEKLFFGSGTQLSVL.